This TCR beta chain is from a study of beta chain features in type 1 diabetes. About the study: Sorted cells, about 98,000,000 in number, were examined across all samples. Notes on the study in general: Type 1 diabetes patients showed fewer insertions and more deletions at VDJ junctions. When Type 1 diabetes patients were examined, their TCRB CDR3s proved moderately but significantly shorter in all four CD4+ subsets.

The purity of all sorted populations exceeded 95%. To note about this clone: The antigen is not known.

cDNA synthesis used the whole RNA isolate, giving expressed TCRB sequences. Data came from immunoSEQ multiplex PCR; TCRdb stores just in-frame clones and leaves some out. The data hold approximately 280,000 clones, with 15% observed a single time. CDR1 is MNHNY, CDR2 SVGAGI, per germline (reference sequence). The length of the CDR3 is 14 residues. V was shortened by 7 bases and J by 3 bases, with 16 bases between the two germline ends. This receptor was identified in a man younger than 35 with type 1 diabetes. V gene TRBV6-6 combines with J gene TRBJ2-7; no clear D. What was sequenced was naive CD4+ T cells from blood. The CDR3 loop is CASNTQRWFYEQYF. Written as DNA, the CDR3 is TGTGCCAGCAATACTCAGCGATGGTTCTACGAGCAGTACTTC.